The clone carrying this T cell receptor beta chain was observed a few times. The germline CDR1 and CDR2 sequences are SQVTM and ANQGSEA. The CDR3 totals 12 residues. Trimming removed 6 bases at V and 6 bases at J, with 12 bases between. This entry belongs to a study of naive and memory T cell subsets. The library had UMIs added by 3' ligation of an oligonucleotide to TCR cDNA. Ligated cDNA underwent four rounds of PCR with nested alpha and beta constant region primers and SP2. TCRdb itself ran the 5' RACE reads through MiXCR, one entry per CDR3 protein. The sample consists of roughly 60,000 distinct CDR3 sequences, under 8.5% of them appearing once.

This TCR derives from a male donor in good health. The chain couples TRBV29-1 to TRBJ1-5; TRBD1 is a possible D gene (6 bases). CDR3 DNA: TGCAGCGTCGAGGACAGCGGTCAGCCCCAGCATTTT. Its translation: CSVEDSGQPQHF.